This T cell receptor beta chain was identified during a study of shared clonotypes between healthy human individuals. Whole-study context: Each donor's CD8 memory used one plate, CD8 naive two, each CD4 subset three.

CDR3 size: 16 residues. CDR1 and CDR2 (germline): SQVTM, ANQGSEA. Trimming removed 2 bases from V and 2 bases from J, with 19 bases in between. It was CD45RO-negative cells, positively selected for CCR7, that made up naive CD8 cells, with terminally differentiated effector memory CD45RA+ cells excluded. Study-wide points: Relative to memory subsets, naive subsets generally showed larger estimated richness.

With regard to this clone: Antigen unknown.

Here immunoSEQ multiplex PCR was the method, and the copy in TCRdb shows in-frame clones only, minus some. The sample has about 700,000 clones; roughly nine tenths are singletons. The source of this sequence is a man in his thirties or forties in good health. Sequencing was performed on naive CD8+ T cells sorted from blood. The chain joins TRBV29-1 to TRBJ2-7; the D gene is possibly TRBD1 (7 bases). CDR3 loop: CSVESGGTGAPYEQYF. CDR3 bases: TGCAGCGTTGAATCCGGGGGTACAGGGGCTCCCTACGAGCAGTACTTC.